Here is one TCR beta chain with its context. Its antigen is not known. All of the donors resided in Nashville, Tennessee, and each was a Caucasian adult. The CDR3 runs to 15 residues. Trimming cost V 3 bases and J 5 bases, with 17 bases left between them. Germline CDR1 reads SGDLS; CDR2 reads YYNGEE. This sample is drawn from a study of shared clonotypes between healthy human individuals. Looking at the study overall: Used for every donor were three CD4 naive, three CD4 memory, two CD8 naive and one CD8 memory plate.

Study-wide results and caveats: Among the subsets, naive ones generally showed larger estimated richness than memory ones.

Once extracted for a subset, genomic DNA was divided evenly among several immunoSEQ plates. Some clones are missing from TCRdb's copy, which holds only in-frame ones; the method was immunoSEQ multiplex PCR. The sample shows about 640,000 clones, about three quarters of them seen only once. This sequence joins TRBV9 and TRBJ1-1; D possibly corresponds to TRBD1 (5 bases). This clonotype originated in a woman in her twenties or thirties in good health. Sequencing input: memory CD4+ T cells sorted from blood. Subset reported: CD45RA-negative fraction. The CDR3 DNA sequence: TGTGCCAGCAGCGCAGGGCAAAGGGGAGTTACTGAAGCTTTCTTT. Translation: CASSAGQRGVTEAFF.